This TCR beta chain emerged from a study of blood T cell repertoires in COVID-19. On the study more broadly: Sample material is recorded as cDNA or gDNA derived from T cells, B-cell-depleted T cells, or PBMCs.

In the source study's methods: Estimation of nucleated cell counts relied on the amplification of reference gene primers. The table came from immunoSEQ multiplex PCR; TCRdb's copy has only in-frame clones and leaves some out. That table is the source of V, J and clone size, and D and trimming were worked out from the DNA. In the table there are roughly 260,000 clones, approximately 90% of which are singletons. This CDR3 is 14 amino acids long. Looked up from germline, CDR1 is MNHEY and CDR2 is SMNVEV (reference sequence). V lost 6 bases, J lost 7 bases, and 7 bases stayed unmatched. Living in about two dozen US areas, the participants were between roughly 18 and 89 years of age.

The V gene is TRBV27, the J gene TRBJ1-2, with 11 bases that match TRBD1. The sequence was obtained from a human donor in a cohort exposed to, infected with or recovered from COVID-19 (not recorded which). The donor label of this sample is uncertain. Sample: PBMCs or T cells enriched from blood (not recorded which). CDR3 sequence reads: CASSSGTGGTGYTF. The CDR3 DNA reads TGTGCCAGCAGCTCCGGGACAGGGGGTACTGGCTACACCTTC.